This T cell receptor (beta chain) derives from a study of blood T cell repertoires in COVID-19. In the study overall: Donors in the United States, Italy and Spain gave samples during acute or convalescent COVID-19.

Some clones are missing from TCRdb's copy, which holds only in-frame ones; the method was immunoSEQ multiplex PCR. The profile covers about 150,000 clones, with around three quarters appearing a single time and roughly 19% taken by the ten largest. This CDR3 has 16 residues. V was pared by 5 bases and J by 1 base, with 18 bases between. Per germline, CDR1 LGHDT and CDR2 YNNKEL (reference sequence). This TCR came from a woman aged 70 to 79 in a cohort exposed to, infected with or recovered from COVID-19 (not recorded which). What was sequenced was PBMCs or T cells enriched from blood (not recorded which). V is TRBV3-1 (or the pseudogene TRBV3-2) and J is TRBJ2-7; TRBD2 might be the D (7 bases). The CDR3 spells CASSKRGTTISYEQYF. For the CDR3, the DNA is TGTGCCAGCAGCAAAAGGGGGACTACTATTTCCTACGAGCAGTACTTC.